This T cell receptor beta chain was obtained from a study of vaccination effects on CD4 cells after COVID-19. For the study at large: After the second dose, samples were taken at median day 72.

The study, taken as a whole, reports: Clones arising from infection and from vaccination showed marked clonal contraction late after vaccination.

Points on this clone: Its antigen is still unknown.

Using immunoSEQ multiplex PCR, the repertoire was profiled, and TCRdb retains in-frame clones only, with some absent. The data hold over 60,000 clones, with around two thirds observed a single time. The CDR3 spans 14 residues. Deletions cut 6 bases from V and 9 bases from J, with 19 bases between. Germline-derived CDR1 and CDR2 are KGHDR and SFDVKD. Antigen-specific CD4+ T cells were first expanded with viral peptide pools by the ViraFEST assay and only then sequenced. The culture ran for nine to eleven days, and then CD4+ T cells were isolated. Everyone in the study got two shots of either the BNT162b2 or mRNA-1273 vaccine. Vaccinees lacked prior SARS-CoV-2 infection and tested negative for nucleocapsid antibodies.

This clonotype was sampled from a human donor who received a COVID-19 vaccine. The chain is built from TRBV24-1 and TRBJ2-5; possibly TRBD1 for D (6 bases). Material: CD4+ T cells from PBMCs cultured with HCoV-229E spike peptides, obtained after COVID-19 vaccination. The CDR3 DNA sequence: TGTGCCACCAGTACAGGGTCGGGACGTGGAGCCCAGTACTTC. Translating gives CATSTGSGRGAQYF.